One and the same sample provided the 14 T cell receptor beta chains below, sequenced in a study of cytomegalovirus exposure and HLA in healthy donors. Primers included in the PCR were 60 Vbeta and 13 Jbeta primers. This table comes from immunoSEQ multiplex PCR, and its TCRdb copy is limited to in-frame clones, with some not included. In the table there are approximately 290,000 clones, about 80% of which are singletons. The sequencing input was PBMCs. These receptors all stem from a girl under 10 years old in good health and CMV-seronegative.

The rearrangement links TRBV4-1 to TRBJ2-1; 12 positions agree with TRBD2. The CDR3 length is 19 residues. V lost 2 bases to trimming and J lost 5 bases; unmatched junction nucleotides: 13. Germline loops: CDR1 MGHRA, CDR2 YSYEKL. The CDR3 here is CASSQRTSGGPGPHNEQFF. The CDR3 region has the DNA TGCGCCAGCAGCCAAAGAACTAGCGGGGGGCCGGGGCCCCACAATGAGCAGTTCTTC.

The chain employs TRBV9 and TRBJ2-7; D not resolved. V lost 6 bases, J lost 0 bases, and 13 bases lay in between. Germline V CDR1 and CDR2: SGDLS, YYNGEE. This CDR3 comprises 14 residues. CDR3 region: CASTATGNSYEQYF. In nucleotides, the CDR3 is TGTGCCAGCACCGCGACGGGTAACTCCTACGAGCAGTACTTC.

This chain links TRBV9 with TRBJ2-1; TRBD2 matches at 8 bases. Germline V gives CDR1 SGDLS, CDR2 YYNGEE. Losses at the gene ends were 0 bases for V and 4 bases for J; bases not matched to a gene: 0. CDR3 size: 14 residues. The DNA for the CDR3 is TGTGCCAGCAGCGTAGGCGGGGGGTACAATGAGCAGTTCTTC. Protein product: CASSVGGGYNEQFF.

This rearrangement joins TRBV15 to TRBJ2-1; TRBD2 is a possible D gene (5 bases). The V end was cut by 0 bases, the J end by 3 bases, with 9 bases between. This CDR3 has 15 amino acids. Germline V gene sequence: CDR1 LNHNV, CDR2 YYDKDF (reference sequence). CDR3 nucleotide sequence: TGTGCCACCAGCAGAGATCGGGGAATCTACAATGAGCAGTTCTTC. As protein: CATSRDRGIYNEQFF.

The chain recombines TRBV10-3 with TRBJ2-1; the D is unclear. Germline V gene sequence: CDR1 ENHRY, CDR2 SYGVKD. Between the trimmed V and J ends, which lost 3 bases and 0 bases, there was a span of 12 bases. The CDR3 runs to 16 residues. CDR3 in amino acids: CAISEDRSSSYNEQFF. The CDR3, as DNA: TGTGCCATCAGTGAAGATCGGTCAAGCTCCTACAATGAGCAGTTCTTC.

This clone showed up just a few times. The chain links TRBV19 to TRBJ1-2; D gene unclear. The CDR3 spans 19 residues. The germline gives CDR1 LNHDA, CDR2 SQIVND (reference sequence). V dropped 6 bases and J dropped 0 bases, with 26 bases sitting between them. This CDR3 is CASRSYVRREDLPNYGYTF. The CDR3 nucleotides are TGTGCCAGTAGATCATACGTGCGACGGGAGGATCTTCCTAACTATGGCTACACCTTC.

V is TRBV12-5 and J is TRBJ2-1, with 12 bases identical to TRBD2. CDR3 length: 14 residues. V dropped 8 bases and J dropped 10; count of bases not matched to a gene: 9. CDR1 and CDR2 (germline): LGHNT, FRNRAP. The CDR3 reads CASLVPSGRGEQFF. Written as DNA, the CDR3 is TGTGCTAGTCTTGTACCTAGCGGGAGGGGAGAGCAGTTCTTC.

The V and J genes are TRBV7-9 and TRBJ1-2; 9 bases line up with TRBD1. The CDR3 runs 16 residues. V lost 7 bases and J lost 4; bases outside the gene matches: 13. Germline values: CDR1 SEHNR, CDR2 FQNEAQ (reference sequence). CDR3 sequence: CASTQPGDRVPYGYTF. The DNA of the CDR3 is TGTGCCAGCACCCAACCAGGGGACAGGGTCCCCTATGGCTACACCTTC.

This rearrangement joins TRBV6-6 to TRBJ1-1; no definite D call. The CDR3 is 14 amino acids. V was clipped by 5 bases and J by 3 bases, with 13 bases between them. Germline V gene lookup returns CDR1 MNHNY and CDR2 SVGAGI (reference sequence). The CDR3 region has the DNA TGTGCCAGCAGTCAAACCGGGTTTCACACTGAAGCTTTCTTT. It codes for CASSQTGFHTEAFF.

This chain uses TRBV5-1 with TRBJ1-3; D uncertain. This CDR3 is 15 amino acids long. V was clipped by 0 bases and J by 0 bases, with 7 bases between them. The germline V gene has CDR1 SGHRS and CDR2 YFSETQ. DNA of the CDR3: TGCGCCAGCAGCTTGGGTACGGTCTCTGGAAACACCATATATTTT. Encoded protein: CASSLGTVSGNTIYF.

This chain joins TRBV2 and TRBJ1-1, with TRBD1 matching 7 bases. The germline gives CDR1 SNHLY, CDR2 FYNNEI. V lost 1 base to trimming and J lost 3 bases; unmatched junction nucleotides: 2. The CDR3 spans 14 residues. CDR3 bases: TGTGCCAGCAGTGAAGTGACAGGGTACACTGAAGCTTTCTTT. Translation gives CASSEVTGYTEAFF.

J is TRBJ2-1 and V is TRBV18, with 9 bases aligning to TRBD1. The CDR3 has 15 residues. J was trimmed by 4 bases and V by 3 bases; bases with no gene match: 4. Germline V gene data show CDR1 as KGHSH and CDR2 as LQKENI. CDR3: CASSPRDRAYNEQFF. The CDR3 region has the DNA TGTGCCAGCTCACCCCGGGACAGGGCGTACAATGAGCAGTTCTTC.

The chain employs TRBV28 and TRBJ2-5; 7 positions agree with TRBD2. The J call may be wrong; the DNA end is better matched by TRBJ2-7. Germline CDR1 reads MDHEN; CDR2 reads SYDVKM. The CDR3 covers 14 residues. CDR3 region: CASSQGLGPYEQYF. CDR3 DNA sequence: TGTGCCAGCAGTCAAGGACTAGGCCCTTACGAGCAGTACTTC.

This clone is a singleton in its sample. The same CDR3 can be traced to other DNA sequences in this sample. The gene calls are TRBV29-1 and TRBJ2-7; tentative D call: TRBD1 (6 bases). The V end was cut by 4 bases, the J end by 4 bases, with 11 bases between. Germline assignment: CDR1 SQVTM and CDR2 ANQGSEA. The CDR3 is made up of 12 amino acids. The CDR3 nucleotides are TGCAGCGTTGGAGGGGGTTCTTACGAGCAGTACTTC. Translated: CSVGGGSYEQYF.